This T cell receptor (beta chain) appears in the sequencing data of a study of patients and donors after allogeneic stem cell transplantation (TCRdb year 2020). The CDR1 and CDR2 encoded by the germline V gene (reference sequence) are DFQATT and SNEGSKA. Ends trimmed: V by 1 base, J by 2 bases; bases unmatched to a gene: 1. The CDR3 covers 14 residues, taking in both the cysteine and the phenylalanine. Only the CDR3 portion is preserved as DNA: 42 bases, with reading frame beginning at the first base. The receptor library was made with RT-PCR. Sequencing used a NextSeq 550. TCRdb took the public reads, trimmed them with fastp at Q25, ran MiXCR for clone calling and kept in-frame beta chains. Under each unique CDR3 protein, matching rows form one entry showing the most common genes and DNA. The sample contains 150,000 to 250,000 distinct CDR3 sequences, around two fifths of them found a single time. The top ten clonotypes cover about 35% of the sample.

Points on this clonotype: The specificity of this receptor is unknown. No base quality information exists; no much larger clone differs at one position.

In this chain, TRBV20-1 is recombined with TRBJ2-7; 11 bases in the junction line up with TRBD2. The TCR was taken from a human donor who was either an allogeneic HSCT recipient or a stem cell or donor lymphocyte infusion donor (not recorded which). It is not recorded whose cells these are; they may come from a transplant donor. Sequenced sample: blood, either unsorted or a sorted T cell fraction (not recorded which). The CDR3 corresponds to CSARGSGRAYEQYF. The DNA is TGCAGTGCTAGAGGTAGCGGGAGGGCCTACGAGCAGTACTTC.